This T cell receptor beta chain was profiled in a study of long-term antiretroviral therapy in people with HIV. Germline lookup yields CDR1 GTSNPN and CDR2 SVGIG (reference sequence). The V end was cut by 5 bases, the J end by 0 bases, with 11 bases between. The CDR3 spans 14 residues. immunoSEQ v3.0 was run at survey level. Using immunoSEQ multiplex PCR, the repertoire was profiled, and TCRdb retains in-frame clones only, with some absent. In the table there are some 33,000 clones, about 96% of which are singletons. The receptor was derived from a man aged 25 to 45 with HIV. The sequenced sample was unsorted PBMCs, obtained approximately 6.6 years after starting antiretroviral therapy. This chain joins TRBV30 and TRBJ2-1; the D gene is possibly TRBD2 (6 bases). The CDR3 nucleotides read TGTGCCTGGGGGACTGGCAGCTCCTACAATGAGCAGTTCTTC. It yields the protein CAWGTGSSYNEQFF.